This TCR beta chain was captured by sequencing in a study of cytomegalovirus exposure and HLA in healthy donors. Notes on the study in general: Highly shared sequence variants in one cluster were likely a sequencing artifact. A further, later analysis showed that HLA-associated TCR beta chains (compared with equally common others) were more clonally expanded.

CDR3 length: 15 residues. V was pared by 2 bases and J by 6 bases, with 11 bases between. Germline CDR1 and CDR2: SGHAT and FQNNGV. Vbeta (60) and Jbeta (13) primers were used in the PCR. The protocol was immunoSEQ multiplex PCR, while the TCRdb copy is restricted to in-frame clones and leaves out a portion. The sample has 100,000 to 150,000 clones, approximately 80% seen once. To note about this clone: Its cognate antigen is unknown.

The sequenced sample consisted of PBMCs. The clonotype comes from a woman in her 40s in good health and CMV-seronegative. The gene calls are TRBV11-2 and TRBJ1-6; TRBD1 is a possible D gene (6 bases). CDR3 bases: TGTGCCAGCAGCTTAAACCCGGACAGTAATTCACCCCTCCACTTT. Its protein product is CASSLNPDSNSPLHF.